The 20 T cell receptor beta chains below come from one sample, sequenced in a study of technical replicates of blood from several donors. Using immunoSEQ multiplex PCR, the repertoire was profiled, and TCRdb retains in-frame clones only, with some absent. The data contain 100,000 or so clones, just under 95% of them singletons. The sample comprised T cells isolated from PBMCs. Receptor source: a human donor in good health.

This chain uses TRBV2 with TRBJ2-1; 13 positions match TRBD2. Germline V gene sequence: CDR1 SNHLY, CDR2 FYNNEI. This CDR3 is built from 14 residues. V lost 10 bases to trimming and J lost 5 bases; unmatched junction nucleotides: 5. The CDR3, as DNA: TGTGCCACCCCCGGGACTAGCGGGAACAATGAGCAGTTCTTC. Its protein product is CATPGTSGNNEQFF. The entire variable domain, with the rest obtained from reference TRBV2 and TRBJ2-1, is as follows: EPEVTQTPSHQVTQMGQEVILRCVPISNHLYFYWYRQILGQKVEFLVSFYNNEISEKSEIFDDQFSVERPDGSNFTLKIRSTKLEDSAMYFCATPGTSGNNEQFFGPGTRLTVL.

CDR3 region: CASSLIPSGTEKPQHF. DNA for the CDR3: TGTGCCAGCAGTTTAATTCCCTCCGGGACAGAAAAGCCCCAGCATTTT. The chain couples TRBV28 to TRBJ1-5; 7 bases line up with TRBD1. This CDR3 contains 16 residues. J gave up 8 bases and V 2 bases, and 12 bases lay outside the gene matches. In germline, CDR1 is MDHEN, CDR2 SYDVKM.

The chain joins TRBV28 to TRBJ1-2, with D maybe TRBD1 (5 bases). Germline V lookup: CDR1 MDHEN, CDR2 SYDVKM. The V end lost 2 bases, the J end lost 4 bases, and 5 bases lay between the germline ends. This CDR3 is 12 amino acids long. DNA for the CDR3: TGTGCCAGCAGTTTACAGGGCTATGGCTACACCTTC. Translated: CASSLQGYGYTF.

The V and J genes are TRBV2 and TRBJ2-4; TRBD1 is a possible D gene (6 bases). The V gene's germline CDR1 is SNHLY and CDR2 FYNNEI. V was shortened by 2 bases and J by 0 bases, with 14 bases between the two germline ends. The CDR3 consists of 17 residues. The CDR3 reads CASSEPGTMLAKNIQYF. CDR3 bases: TGTGCCAGCAGTGAACCCGGGACAATGCTAGCCAAAAACATTCAGTACTTC.

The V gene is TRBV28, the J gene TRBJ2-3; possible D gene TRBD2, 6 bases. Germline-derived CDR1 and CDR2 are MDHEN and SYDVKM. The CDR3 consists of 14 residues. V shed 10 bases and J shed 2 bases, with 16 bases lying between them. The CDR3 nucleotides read TGTGCCACCCGGGGAGGACTGAACACAGATACGCAGTATTTT. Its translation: CATRGGLNTDTQYF.

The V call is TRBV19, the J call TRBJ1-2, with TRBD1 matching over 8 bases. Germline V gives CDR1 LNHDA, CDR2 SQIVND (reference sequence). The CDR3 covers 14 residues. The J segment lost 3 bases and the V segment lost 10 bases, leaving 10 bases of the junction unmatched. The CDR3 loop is CAIKPTGGDYGYTF. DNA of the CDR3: TGTGCCATAAAACCCACAGGGGGGGACTATGGCTACACCTTC. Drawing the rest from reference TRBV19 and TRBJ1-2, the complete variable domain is DGGITQSPKYLFRKEGQNVTLSCEQNLNHDAMYWYRQDPGQGLRLIYYSQIVNDFQKGDIAEGYSVSREKKESFPLTVTSAQKNPTAFYLCAIKPTGGDYGYTFGSGTRLTVV.

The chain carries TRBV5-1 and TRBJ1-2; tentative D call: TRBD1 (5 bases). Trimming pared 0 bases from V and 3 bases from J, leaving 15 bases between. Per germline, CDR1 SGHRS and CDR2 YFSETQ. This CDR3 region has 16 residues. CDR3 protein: CASSLGGLEPYYGYTF. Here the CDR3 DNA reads TGCGCCAGCAGCTTGGGGGGCCTTGAGCCTTACTATGGCTACACCTTC.

CDR3 nucleotide sequence: TGTGCCAGCAGCTTAATGGGGGGGGCCCTATCTAACAATGAGCAGTTCTTC. This translates into CASSLMGGALSNNEQFF. This rearrangement joins TRBV11-2 to TRBJ2-1; D is perhaps TRBD2 (7 bases). In germline, CDR1 is SGHAT, CDR2 FQNNGV. The CDR3 runs 17 residues. V was trimmed by 2 bases and J by 5 bases, leaving 19 bases between them.

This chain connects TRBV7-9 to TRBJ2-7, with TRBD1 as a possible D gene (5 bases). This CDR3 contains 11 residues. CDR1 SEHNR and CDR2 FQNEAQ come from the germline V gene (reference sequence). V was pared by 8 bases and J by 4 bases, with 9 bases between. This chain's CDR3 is CASGADYEQYF. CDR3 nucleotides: TGTGCCAGCGGGGCTGATTACGAGCAGTACTTC.

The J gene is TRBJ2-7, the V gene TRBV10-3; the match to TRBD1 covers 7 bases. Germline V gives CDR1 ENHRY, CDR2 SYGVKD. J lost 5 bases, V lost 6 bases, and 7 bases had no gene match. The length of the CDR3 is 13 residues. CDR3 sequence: CAIRDTGAHEQYF. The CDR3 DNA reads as TGTGCCATCAGAGATACAGGGGCCCACGAGCAGTACTTC.

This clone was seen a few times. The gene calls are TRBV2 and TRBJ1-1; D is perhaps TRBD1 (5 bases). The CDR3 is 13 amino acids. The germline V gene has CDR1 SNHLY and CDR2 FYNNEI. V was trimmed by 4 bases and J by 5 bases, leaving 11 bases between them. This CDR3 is CASSVQARTEAFF. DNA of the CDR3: TGTGCCAGCAGTGTACAGGCTCGGACTGAAGCTTTCTTT.

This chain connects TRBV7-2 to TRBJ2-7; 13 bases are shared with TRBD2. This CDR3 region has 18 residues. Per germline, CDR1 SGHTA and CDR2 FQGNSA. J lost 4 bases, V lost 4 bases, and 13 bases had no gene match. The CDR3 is CASSSPHILAGGRYEQYF. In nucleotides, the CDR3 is TGTGCCAGCAGCTCCCCCCACATACTAGCGGGAGGGAGATACGAGCAGTACTTC.

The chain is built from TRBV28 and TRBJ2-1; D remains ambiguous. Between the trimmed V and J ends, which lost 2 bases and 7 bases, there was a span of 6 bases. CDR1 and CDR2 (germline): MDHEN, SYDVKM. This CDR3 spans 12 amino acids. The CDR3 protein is CASSLGRNEQFF. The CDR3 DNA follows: TGTGCCAGCAGTTTAGGGCGAAATGAGCAGTTCTTC. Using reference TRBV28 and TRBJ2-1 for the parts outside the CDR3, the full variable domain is DVKVTQSSRYLVKRTGEKVFLECVQDMDHENMFWYRQDPGLGLRLIYFSYDVKMKEKGDIPEGYSVSREKKERFSLILESASTNQTSMYLCASSLGRNEQFFGPGTRLTVL.

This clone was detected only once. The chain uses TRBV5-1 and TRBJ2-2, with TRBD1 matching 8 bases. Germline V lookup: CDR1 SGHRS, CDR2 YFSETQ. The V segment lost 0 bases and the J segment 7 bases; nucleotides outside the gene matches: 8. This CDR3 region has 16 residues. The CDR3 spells CASSLVWTGSIGELFF. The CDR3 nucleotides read TGCGCCAGCAGCTTGGTTTGGACAGGGAGCATCGGGGAGCTGTTTTTT.

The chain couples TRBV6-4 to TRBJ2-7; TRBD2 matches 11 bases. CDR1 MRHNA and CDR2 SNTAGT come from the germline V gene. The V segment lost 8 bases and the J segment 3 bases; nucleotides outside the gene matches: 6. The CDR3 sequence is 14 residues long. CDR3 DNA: TGTGCCAGCGCTAGACTAGCGGGGAACTACGAGCAGTACTTC. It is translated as CASARLAGNYEQYF.

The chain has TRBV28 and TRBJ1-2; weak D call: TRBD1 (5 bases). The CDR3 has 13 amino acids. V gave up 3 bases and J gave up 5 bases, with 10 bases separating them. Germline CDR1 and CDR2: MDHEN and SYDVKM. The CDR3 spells CASSLGQPYGYTF. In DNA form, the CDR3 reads TGTGCCAGCAGTTTGGGGCAGCCTTATGGCTACACCTTC.

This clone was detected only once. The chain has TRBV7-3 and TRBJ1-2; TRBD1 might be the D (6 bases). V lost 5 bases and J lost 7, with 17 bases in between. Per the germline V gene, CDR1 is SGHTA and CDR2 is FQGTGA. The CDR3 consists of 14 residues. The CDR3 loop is CASSGDRFGGGYTF. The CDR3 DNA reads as TGTGCCAGCAGCGGCGACAGGTTCGGCGGTGGCTACACCTTC.

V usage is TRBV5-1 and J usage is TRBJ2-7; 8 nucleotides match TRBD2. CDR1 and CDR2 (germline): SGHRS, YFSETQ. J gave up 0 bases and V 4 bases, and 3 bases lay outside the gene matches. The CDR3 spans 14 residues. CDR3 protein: CASSMGTSSYEQYF. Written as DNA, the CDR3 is TGCGCCAGCAGCATGGGGACTAGCTCCTACGAGCAGTACTTC.

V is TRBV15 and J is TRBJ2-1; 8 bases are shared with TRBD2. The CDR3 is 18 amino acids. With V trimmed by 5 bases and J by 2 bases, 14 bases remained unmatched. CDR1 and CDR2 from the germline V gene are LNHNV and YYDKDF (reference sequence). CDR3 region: CATSADGISGEAYNEQFF. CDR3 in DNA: TGTGCCACCAGCGCAGACGGAATTAGCGGGGAAGCCTACAATGAGCAGTTCTTC.

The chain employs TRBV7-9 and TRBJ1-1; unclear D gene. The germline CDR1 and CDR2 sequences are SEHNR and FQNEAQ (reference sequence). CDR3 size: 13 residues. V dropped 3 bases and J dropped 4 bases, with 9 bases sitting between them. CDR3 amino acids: CASSFDGGTEAFF. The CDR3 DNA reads TGTGCCAGCAGCTTCGATGGCGGCACTGAAGCTTTCTTT.